The 9 T cell receptor beta chains in this list originate from one sample, sequenced in a study of Tregs in tolerant kidney transplant recipients. The protocol was immunoSEQ multiplex PCR, while the TCRdb copy is restricted to in-frame clones and leaves out a portion. The sample features about 30,000 clones, with roughly 14% in its top ten. The sample was CD8+ T cells from blood, taken before the transplant. These receptors came from a human donor who received a combined kidney and bone marrow transplant.

The CDR3 DNA, read in part, is TGTGCCAGCAGCTTCCCCCGAGGTGAAAAA. Its protein product is CASSFPRGEK. The CDR3, in full, reads CASSFPRGEKLFF. This chain uses TRBV7-9 with TRBJ1-4; the D is unclear. Sequencing ends 3 residues short of the CDR3 end; the germline J gene provides the rest. From germline, CDR1 is SEHNR and CDR2 FQNEAQ (reference sequence). Trimming stripped 3 bases from V and 7 bases from J, with 9 bases between. The CDR3 is 13 residues long.

Comments on this clone: Sequencing ends 3 residues short of the CDR3 end; the germline J gene provides the rest. The gene calls are TRBV20-1 and TRBJ2-7; 9 bases line up with TRBD1. Germline V gives CDR1 DFQATT, CDR2 SNEGSKA (reference sequence). CDR3 length equals 15 residues. Trimming at V came to 6 bases and at J to 1 base, leaving 10 bases not matched to a gene. CDR3: CSAHSDRGDSYEQYF. CDR3 bases read: TGCAGTGCCCATAGCGACAGGGGGGATTCCTACGAG.

About this clone itself: The DNA ends 3 residues before the CDR3 does, and the rest of the CDR3 is filled in from the germline J gene. The rearrangement links TRBV19 to TRBJ2-1; 10 bases fit TRBD2. V shed 5 bases and J 3 bases; nucleotides not matched to a gene: 4. CDR1 and CDR2 (germline): LNHDA, SQIVND (reference sequence). The CDR3 consists of 15 residues. This chain's CDR3 is CASSLGLASYNEQFF. The part of the CDR3 DNA that was read is TGTGCCAGTAGTCTGGGACTAGCGAGCTACAATGAG.

Points on this clone: The read ends 3 residues shy of where the CDR3 ends; the end is completed using the germline J gene. The chain links TRBV29-1 to TRBJ1-2; no clear D. Germline CDR1 SQVTM, CDR2 ANQGSEA. CDR3 length: 13 amino acids. This CDR3 reads CSVLRRGVVGYTF. CDR3 DNA, as far as it was read: TGCAGCGTCCTCAGACGCGGGGTCGTCGGC.

Details on this clone: The read terminates 3 residues ahead of where the CDR3 ends, so the germline J gene completes it. The J gene is TRBJ2-3, the V gene TRBV20-1, with D perhaps TRBD1 (5 bases). Per the germline V gene, CDR1 is DFQATT and CDR2 is SNEGSKA (reference sequence). The CDR3 totals 15 residues. V lost 0 bases, J lost 1 base, and 11 bases lay in between. CDR3: CSARDRAGRTDTQYF. CDR3 DNA (partial): TGCAGTGCTAGAGATAGGGCAGGGCGCACAGATACG.

In regard to this clone: The read comes to an end 3 residues before the CDR3 does, leaving the germline J gene to fill in the end. This chain links TRBV6-2 or TRBV6-3 with TRBJ2-5; D is possibly TRBD2 (7 bases). Germline V gives CDR1 MNHEY, CDR2 SVGEGT. V shed 4 bases and J shed 5 bases, with 23 bases lying between them. This CDR3 comprises 17 residues. CDR3 protein: CASSLEGRGAGWETQYF. The CDR3 DNA, read in part, is TGTGCCAGCAGTTTGGAGGGACGGGGGGCCGGGTGGGAGACC.

Remarks on this clone: The observed sequence ends 3 residues before the CDR3 terminus, with the missing tail filled in from the germline J gene. The genes are TRBV20-1 and TRBJ2-1; D is possibly TRBD1 (5 bases). The CDR3 sequence is 15 residues long. Looked up from germline, CDR1 is DFQATT and CDR2 is SNEGSKA (reference sequence). V lost 0 bases to trimming and J lost 1 base, with 10 bases between them. This chain's CDR3 is CSARDQGWSYNEQFF. The sequenced part of the CDR3 DNA is TGCAGTGCTAGAGATCAGGGCTGGTCCTACAATGAG.

The sequenced part of the CDR3 DNA is TGTGCCAGCAGCTTAGTCTCCAGGGGGAATGAG. It codes for CASSLVSRGNE. The whole CDR3 region reads CASSLVSRGNEQFF. J is TRBJ2-1 and V is TRBV11-2; 7 bases align to TRBD1. The CDR3 extends 3 residues past the end of the read, so its final part is completed from the germline J gene. The CDR3 contains 14 residues. Per germline, CDR1 SGHAT and CDR2 FQNNGV. The junction had 4 bases not matched to a gene; V was cut back by 1 base and J by 7 bases.

Regarding this clone: Coverage ceases 3 residues before the CDR3 finishes, and the germline J gene fills in the end. V usage is TRBV20-1 and J usage is TRBJ2-7; possible D gene TRBD2, 5 bases. Trimming cost V 1 base and J 2 bases, with 9 bases left between them. CDR3 length: 13 amino acids. The germline V gene has CDR1 DFQATT and CDR2 SNEGSKA (reference sequence). The DNA read from the CDR3 is TGCAGTGCTAGAGTACGACTAACCTACGAG. Translated, it gives CSARVRLTYE. The whole CDR3 protein reads CSARVRLTYEQYF.